This TCR beta chain was documented in a study of T cells after yellow fever vaccination. Across the whole study: Some fractions had low cell numbers, and these were prepared with SMART-Seq v4 Ultra Low Input.

MiXCR, run by TCRdb on the 5' RACE reads, gives a single entry per CDR3 protein. This sample yields a few hundred thousand distinct CDR3 sequences, of which less than 20% are seen a single time; 13% to 15% belongs to the top ten. A remark on this clonotype: Its specificity is not known.

Study results and limitations: Most primary-vaccination clones recurred post-booster (under 98% CD4, 88% CD8). Peaking on day 5 versus 15, the secondary response was faster but weaker. Researchers cautioned that FACS-sorted repertoires could harbor abundant clonotypes contaminating from the bulk population.

CDR1 is SGHRS, CDR2 YFSETQ, per germline. V was shortened by 3 bases and J by 3 bases, with 16 bases between the two germline ends. The CDR3 sequence is 15 residues long. The clonotype originates from a man aged 25 to 45 who received the YFV17D yellow fever vaccine. The V and J genes are TRBV5-1 and TRBJ2-7, with D perhaps matching TRBD1 or TRBD2 (5 bases each). This specimen consisted of PBMCs, obtained 15 days after the yellow fever booster vaccination. DNA of the CDR3: TGCGCCAGCAGCTCGAAGGCCGGGGCCCTCTACGAGCAGTACTTC. Translation gives CASSSKAGALYEQYF. Complete variable domain (other parts from reference TRBV5-1 and TRBJ2-7): KAGVTQTPRYLIKTRGQQVTLSCSPISGHRSVSWYQQTPGQGLQFLFEYFSETQRNKGNFPGRFSGRQFSNSRSEMNVSTLELGDSALYLCASSSKAGALYEQYFGPGTRLTVT.